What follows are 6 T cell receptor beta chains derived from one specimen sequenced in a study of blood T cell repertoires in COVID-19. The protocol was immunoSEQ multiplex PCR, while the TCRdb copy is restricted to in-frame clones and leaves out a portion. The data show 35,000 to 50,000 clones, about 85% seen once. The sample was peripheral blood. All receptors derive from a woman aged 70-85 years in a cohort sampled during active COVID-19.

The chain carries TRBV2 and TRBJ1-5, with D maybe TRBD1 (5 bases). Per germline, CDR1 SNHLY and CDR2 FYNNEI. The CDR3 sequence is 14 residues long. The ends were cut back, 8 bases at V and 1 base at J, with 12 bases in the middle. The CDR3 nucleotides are TGTGCCAGCCGATTGGACACGAGCAATCAGCCCCAGCATTTT. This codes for CASRLDTSNQPQHF. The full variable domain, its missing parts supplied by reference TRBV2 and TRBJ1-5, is EPEVTQTPSHQVTQMGQEVILRCVPISNHLYFYWYRQILGQKVEFLVSFYNNEISEKSEIFDDQFSVERPDGSNFTLKIRSTKLEDSAMYFCASRLDTSNQPQHFGDGTRLSIL.

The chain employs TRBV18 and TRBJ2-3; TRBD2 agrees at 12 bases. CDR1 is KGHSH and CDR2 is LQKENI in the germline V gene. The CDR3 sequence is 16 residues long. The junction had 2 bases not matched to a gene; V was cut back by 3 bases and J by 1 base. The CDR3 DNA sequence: TGTGCCAGCTCACCTAGACTAGCGGGAGGCACAGATACGCAGTATTTT. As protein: CASSPRLAGGTDTQYF. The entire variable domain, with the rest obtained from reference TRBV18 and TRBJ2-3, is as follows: NAGVMQNPRHLVRRRGQEARLRCSPMKGHSHVYWYRQLPEEGLKFMVYLQKENIIDESGMPKERFSAEFPKEGPSILRIQQVVRGDSAAYFCASSPRLAGGTDTQYFGPGTRLTVL.

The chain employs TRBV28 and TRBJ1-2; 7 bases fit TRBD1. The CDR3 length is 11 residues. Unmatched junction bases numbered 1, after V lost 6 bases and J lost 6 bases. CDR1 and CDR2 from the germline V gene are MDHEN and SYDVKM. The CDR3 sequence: CASSRGNGYTF. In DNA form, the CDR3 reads TGTGCCAGCAGCAGGGGGAATGGCTACACCTTC.

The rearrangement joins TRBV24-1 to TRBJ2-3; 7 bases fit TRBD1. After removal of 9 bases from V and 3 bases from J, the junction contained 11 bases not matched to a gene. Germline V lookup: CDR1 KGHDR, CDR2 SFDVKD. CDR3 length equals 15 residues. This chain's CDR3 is CATEPGTEVTDTQYF. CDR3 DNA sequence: TGTGCCACCGAGCCCGGGACAGAGGTAACAGATACGCAGTATTTT.

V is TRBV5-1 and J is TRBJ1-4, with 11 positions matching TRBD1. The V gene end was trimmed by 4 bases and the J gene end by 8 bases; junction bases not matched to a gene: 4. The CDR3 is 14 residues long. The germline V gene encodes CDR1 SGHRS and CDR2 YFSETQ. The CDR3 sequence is CASSPGTGGEKLFF. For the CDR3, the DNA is TGCGCCAGCAGCCCCGGGACAGGGGGAGAAAAACTGTTTTTT.

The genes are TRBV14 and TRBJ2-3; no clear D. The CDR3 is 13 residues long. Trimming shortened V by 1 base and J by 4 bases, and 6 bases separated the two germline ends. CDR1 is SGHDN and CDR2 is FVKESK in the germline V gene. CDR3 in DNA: TGTGCCAGCAGCCAAGTCGGAGCAGATACGCAGTATTTT. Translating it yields CASSQVGADTQYF.